The 11 T cell receptor beta chains presented below share a single source sample, sequenced in a study of molecular identifiers for immune sequencing clone quantification (dated by TCRdb to 2016 to 2018). The method behind the library was PCR. The sample was run on a NextSeq 500. TCRdb trimmed public reads at Q25 via fastp, called clones via MiXCR and kept in-frame beta chains. One record per CDR3 amino acid sequence lists the most common genes and DNA. The sample includes under 800,000 distinct CDR3 sequences, with around 25% observed a single time. The top ten constitute about 0.81% of the sample. The specimen sequenced was naive CD8+ T cells from blood, with Jurkat cell RNA spiked in. Per the publication, the cell subset or site label means: FACS-sorted CD8+CD4-CCR7+CD45RA+ naive T cells. The receptors originated from a human donor in good health. Some libraries in this study had Jurkat cell RNA spiked in.

This clonotype was detected many times. The chain recombines TRBV7-2 with TRBJ1-3; D is ambiguous. The CDR3 consists of 15 residues. V was pared by 4 bases and J by 0 bases, with 10 bases between. Per the germline V gene, CDR1 is SGHTA and CDR2 is FQGNSA. The CDR3 region has the DNA TGTGCCAGCAGCTCCGACATCTCCTCTGGAAACACCATATATTTT. It yields the protein CASSSDISSGNTIYF.

The chain uses TRBV28 and TRBJ2-2; 8 bases fit TRBD1. V gave up 8 bases and J gave up 5 bases; unmatched junction bases: 13. The CDR3 is 16 residues long. Germline-derived CDR1 and CDR2 are MDHEN and SYDVKM. The CDR3 region has the DNA TGTGCCAGCCGAGTGCTCGGACAGGGTTCTACCGGGGAGCTGTTTTTT. Its protein product is CASRVLGQGSTGELFF.

This clonotype was seen just once. The gene calls are TRBV16 and TRBJ2-7; D could derive from TRBD1 or TRBD2 (5 bases each). V lost 3 bases and J lost 0, with 18 bases in between. The CDR3 sequence is 17 residues long. The germline CDR1 and CDR2 sequences are KGHSY and FQNENV. The CDR3 DNA follows: TGTGCCAGCAGCCACACGCCCGGGACCGAGAGCTCCTACGAGCAGTACTTC. This codes for CASSHTPGTESSYEQYF.

The CDR3 loop is CSATQSGRTPYEQYF. DNA for the CDR3: TGCAGTGCTACCCAAAGCGGGAGGACCCCCTACGAGCAGTACTTC. V is TRBV20-1 and J is TRBJ2-7; 9 positions match TRBD2. The CDR3 length is 15 residues. Trimming cost V 4 bases and J 2 bases; bases outside gene matches: 9. Looked up from germline, CDR1 is DFQATT and CDR2 is SNEGSKA (reference sequence).

The CDR3 is CASSPGSVAPLHF. In DNA form, the CDR3 reads TGTGCCAGCAGCCCAGGCTCGGTGGCACCCCTCCACTTT. This rearrangement joins TRBV4-2 to TRBJ1-6; no reliable D call. V was trimmed by 4 bases and J by 11 bases, leaving 12 bases between them. Germline lookup yields CDR1 LGHNA and CDR2 YNFKEQ. The CDR3 sequence is 13 residues long.

This clonotype was counted only a few times. V gene TRBV12-3 or TRBV12-4 combines with J gene TRBJ2-7, with TRBD2 matching 9 bases. Losses at the gene ends were 3 bases for V and 2 bases for J; bases not matched to a gene: 8. CDR3 length equals 16 residues. The CDR3 DNA sequence: TGTGCCAGCAGTTTCGCCCCAGCGGGGGGCACCTACGAGCAGTACTTC. Translated: CASSFAPAGGTYEQYF.

In regard to this clonotype: The junction does not match germline at one end; this may be a read error. The CDR3 loop reads CASSLGNTQGVTGELSF. The CDR3 nucleotides read TGTGCTAGCAGCTTAGGGAATACACAGGGCGTCACCGGGGAGCTGTCTTTT. The chain combines TRBV7-7 with TRBJ2-2; D possibly corresponds to TRBD1 (6 bases). From germline, CDR1 is SSHAT and CDR2 FNYEAQ (reference sequence). CDR3 size: 17 residues.

This clonotype was found many times. The chain recombines TRBV7-9 with TRBJ1-1, with D possibly being TRBD1 (6 bases). The V end lost 5 bases, the J end lost 1 base, and 8 bases lay between the germline ends. CDR3 length: 13 residues. Germline CDR1 SEHNR, CDR2 FQNEAQ (reference sequence). CDR3 region: CASSRTANTEAFF. The CDR3 bases are TGTGCCAGCAGCCGGACAGCGAACACTGAAGCTTTCTTT.

This clonotype was observed a handful of times. This chain joins TRBV29-1 and TRBJ2-5; 7 bases fit TRBD2. V gave up 0 bases and J gave up 5 bases; unmatched junction bases: 9. Germline-derived CDR1 and CDR2 are SQVTM and ANQGSEA. The CDR3 extends over 15 amino acids. The CDR3: CSVEDGVLALETQYF. CDR3 in DNA: TGCAGCGTTGAAGATGGGGTACTAGCGTTGGAGACCCAGTACTTC. Full variable domain (missing parts from reference TRBV29-1 and TRBJ2-5): SAVISQKPSRDICQRGTSLTIQCQVDSQVTMMFWYRQQPGQSLTLIATANQGSEATYESGFVIDKFPISRPNLTFSTLTVSNMSPEDSSIYLCSVEDGVLALETQYFGPGTRLLVL.

This clonotype was recorded many times. The gene calls are TRBV14 and TRBJ2-7; D uncertain. The CDR3 loop spans 13 amino acids. The germline V and J ends were trimmed by 1 base and 6 bases, with 10 bases remaining between them. Looked up from germline, CDR1 is SGHDN and CDR2 is FVKESK. Written as DNA, the CDR3 is TGTGCCAGCAGCCAAGTTTCTAGTCGCGAGCAGTACTTC. Protein sequence: CASSQVSSREQYF.

This clonotype appeared many times. The chain has TRBV5-1 and TRBJ2-3; no definite D call. Trimming shortened V by 4 bases and J by 3 bases, and 12 bases separated the two germline ends. CDR3 length: 14 residues. The germline CDR1 and CDR2 sequences are SGHRS and YFSETQ. CDR3 sequence: CASSPGWGTDTQYF. The CDR3 DNA reads as TGCGCCAGCAGCCCTGGATGGGGAACAGATACGCAGTATTTT.